This T cell receptor (beta chain) was recorded in a study of CD8+CD57+ T cells in acquired aplastic anemia. Study findings and constraints: The CD8+ Simpson's diversity of patients and controls was not significantly different.

This clonotype was observed once. What it binds is not known. Profiling of TCR beta VDJ combinations and CDR3 sequences used genomic DNA as template. TCRdb ran MiXCR on the reads and lists one entry per CDR3 protein. The sample yields just over 200,000 distinct CDR3 sequences, roughly two thirds seen once. Whoever was chosen for sequencing had shown CD8+CD57+ cell expansion by flow cytometry. Germline trimming cut 5 bases from V and 5 bases from J; bases unmatched to any gene: 11. The CDR3 is made up of 15 amino acids. Germline V gene lookup returns CDR1 SEHNR and CDR2 FQNEAQ (reference sequence). This TCR was sampled from a human donor with aplastic anemia. Specimen: sorted CD4+, CD8+, or CD8+CD57+ T cells (not recorded which) from PBMCs. The V and J genes are TRBV7-9 and TRBJ2-7; 8 nucleotides line up with TRBD2. The CDR3 loop reads CASSGLAWSGDEQYF. The CDR3 DNA sequence: TGTGCCAGCAGCGGACTAGCCTGGAGTGGCGACGAGCAGTACTTC.